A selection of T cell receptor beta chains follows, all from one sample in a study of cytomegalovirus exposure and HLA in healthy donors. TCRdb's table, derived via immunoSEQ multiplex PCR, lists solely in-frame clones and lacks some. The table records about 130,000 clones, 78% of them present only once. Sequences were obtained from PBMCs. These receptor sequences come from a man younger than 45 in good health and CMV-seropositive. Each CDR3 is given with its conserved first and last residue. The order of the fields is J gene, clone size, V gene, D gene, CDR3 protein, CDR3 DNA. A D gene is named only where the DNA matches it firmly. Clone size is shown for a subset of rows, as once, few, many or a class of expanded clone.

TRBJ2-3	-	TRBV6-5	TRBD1	CASSLTGGTDTQYF	TGTGCCAGCAGTTTAACAGGGGGAACAGATACGCAGTATTTT
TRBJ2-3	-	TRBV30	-	CAWSAGSQVADTQYF	TGTGCCTGGAGCGCCGGGTCCCAAGTCGCAGATACGCAGTATTTT
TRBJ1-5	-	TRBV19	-	CASSRPEARNQPQHF	TGTGCCAGTAGCCGGCCGGAGGCCCGCAATCAGCCCCAGCATTTT
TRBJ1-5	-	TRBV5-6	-	CASSLAGGEYQPQHF	TGTGCCAGCAGCTTGGCGGGGGGCGAGTATCAGCCCCAGCATTTT
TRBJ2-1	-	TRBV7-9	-	CASSSTRGSLNEQFF	TGTGCCAGCAGCTCCACTAGGGGGTCGCTCAATGAGCAGTTCTTC
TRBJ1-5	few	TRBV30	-	CAWSLDRNQPQHF	TGTGCCTGGAGCTTAGACAGAAATCAGCCCCAGCATTTT
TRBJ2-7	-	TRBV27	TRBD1	CASSYRGAPSYEQYF	TGTGCCAGCAGTTACAGGGGGGCCCCCTCCTACGAGCAGTACTTC
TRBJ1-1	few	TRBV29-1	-	CSVRFAGTEAFF	TGCAGCGTTCGTTTTGCGGGGACTGAAGCTTTCTTT
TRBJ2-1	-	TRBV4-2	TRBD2	CASSQDRDGRAREQFF	TGTGCCAGCAGCCAAGATCGGGACGGGAGGGCCCGTGAGCAGTTCTTC
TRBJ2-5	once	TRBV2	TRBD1	CASSRDRGEETQYF	TGTGCCAGCAGCCGGGACAGGGGGGAAGAGACCCAGTACTTC
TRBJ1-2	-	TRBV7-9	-	CASSLGRGDLYGYTF	TGTGCCAGCAGCTTAGGCAGGGGAGACCTCTATGGCTACACCTTC
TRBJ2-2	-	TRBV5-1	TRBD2	CASSYSSPTSGSPGELFF	TGCGCCAGCAGCTACTCCAGCCCGACTAGCGGGAGCCCCGGGGAGCTGTTTTTT
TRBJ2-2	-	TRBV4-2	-	CASSRPEAETGELFF	TGTGCCAGCAGCCGACCCGAGGCGGAGACCGGGGAGCTGTTTTTT
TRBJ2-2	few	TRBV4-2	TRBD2	CASSQEASGRAYTGELFF	TGTGCCAGCAGCCAAGAGGCTAGCGGGAGGGCCTACACCGGGGAGCTGTTTTTT
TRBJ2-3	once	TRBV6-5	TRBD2	CASSIAGARPDTQYF	TGTGCCAGCAGTATAGCGGGAGCTCGACCAGATACGCAGTATTTT
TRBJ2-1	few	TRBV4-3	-	CASSQAGVGNEQFF	TGCGCCAGCAGCCAAGCGGGAGTGGGCAATGAGCAGTTCTTC
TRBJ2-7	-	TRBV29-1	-	CSTRNRVQGEQYF	TGCAGCACCAGGAACAGGGTGCAGGGCGAGCAGTACTTC
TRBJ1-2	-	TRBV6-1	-	CASSEDGVRRGYTF	TGTGCCAGCAGTGAAGATGGCGTCAGGCGTGGCTACACCTTC
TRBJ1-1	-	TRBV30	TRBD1	CAWSRRTGGFVGTEAFF	TGTGCCTGGAGCCGGCGGACAGGGGGTTTTGTTGGCACTGAAGCTTTCTTT
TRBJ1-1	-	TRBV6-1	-	CASRGPKNTEAFF	TGTGCCAGCAGGGGGCCAAAGAACACTGAAGCTTTCTTT
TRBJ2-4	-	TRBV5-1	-	CASSLLPKNIQYF	TGCGCCAGCAGCTTGCTTCCCAAAAACATTCAGTACTTC
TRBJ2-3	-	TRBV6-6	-	CASSYGGTGGTDTQYF	TGTGCCAGCAGTTACGGGGGGACGGGAGGCACAGATACGCAGTATTTT
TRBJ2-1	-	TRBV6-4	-	CASSFRGGAVNEQFF	TGTGCCAGCAGCTTTAGGGGGGGTGCGGTGAATGAGCAGTTCTTC
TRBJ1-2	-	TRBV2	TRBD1	CARTGTGGGKGGGYTF	TGTGCCAGGACCGGGACAGGGGGGGGCAAGGGCGGTGGCTACACCTTC
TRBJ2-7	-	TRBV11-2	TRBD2	CASSSTGLDYEQYF	TGTGCCAGCAGCTCCACGGGACTAGACTACGAGCAGTACTTC
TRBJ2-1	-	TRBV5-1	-	CASSLDGSYNEQFF	TGCGCCAGCAGCTTGGACGGCTCCTACAATGAGCAGTTCTTC
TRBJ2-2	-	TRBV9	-	CATSGSPKTGELFF	TGTGCCACTTCCGGGAGTCCAAAGACTGGGGAGCTGTTTTTT
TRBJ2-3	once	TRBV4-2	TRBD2	CASSQALTSGTDTQYF	TGTGCCAGCAGCCAAGCCTTGACTAGCGGAACAGATACGCAGTATTTT
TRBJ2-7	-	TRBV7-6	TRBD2	CASSLGGSGSNYEQYF	TGTGCCAGCAGCTTAGGGGGTAGCGGGAGTAACTACGAGCAGTACTTC
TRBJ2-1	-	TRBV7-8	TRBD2	CASSPLAGATYNEQFF	TGTGCCAGCAGCCCCCTAGCGGGAGCCACCTACAATGAGCAGTTCTTC
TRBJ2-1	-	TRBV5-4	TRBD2	CASSSVPSGYNEQFF	TGTGCCAGCAGCTCAGTCCCTAGCGGGTACAATGAGCAGTTCTTC